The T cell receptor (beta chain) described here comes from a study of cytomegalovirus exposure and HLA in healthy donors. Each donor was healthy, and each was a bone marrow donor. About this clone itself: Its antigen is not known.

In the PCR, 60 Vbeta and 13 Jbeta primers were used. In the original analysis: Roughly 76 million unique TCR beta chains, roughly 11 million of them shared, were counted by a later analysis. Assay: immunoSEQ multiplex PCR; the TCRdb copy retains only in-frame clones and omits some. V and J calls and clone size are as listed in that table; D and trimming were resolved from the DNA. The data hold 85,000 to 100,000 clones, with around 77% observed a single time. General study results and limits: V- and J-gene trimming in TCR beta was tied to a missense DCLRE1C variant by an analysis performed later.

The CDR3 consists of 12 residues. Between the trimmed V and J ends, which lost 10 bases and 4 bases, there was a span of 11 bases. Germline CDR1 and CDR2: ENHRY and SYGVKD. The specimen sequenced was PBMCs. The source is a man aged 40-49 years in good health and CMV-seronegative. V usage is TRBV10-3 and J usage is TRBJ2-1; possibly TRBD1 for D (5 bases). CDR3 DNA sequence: TGTGCCACCGCTAAGGGGTACAATGAGCAGTTCTTC. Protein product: CATAKGYNEQFF.